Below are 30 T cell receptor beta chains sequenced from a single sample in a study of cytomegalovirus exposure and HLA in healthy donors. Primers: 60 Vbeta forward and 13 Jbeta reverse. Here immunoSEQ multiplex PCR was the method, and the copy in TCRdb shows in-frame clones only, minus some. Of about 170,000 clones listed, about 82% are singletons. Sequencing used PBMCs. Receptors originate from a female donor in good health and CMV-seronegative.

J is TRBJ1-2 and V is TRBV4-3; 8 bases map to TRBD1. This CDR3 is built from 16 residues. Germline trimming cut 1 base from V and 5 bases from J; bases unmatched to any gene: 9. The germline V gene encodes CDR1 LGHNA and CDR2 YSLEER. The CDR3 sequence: CASSQGDRTTSYGYTF. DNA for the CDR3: TGCGCCAGCAGCCAAGGGGACAGGACGACCAGTTATGGCTACACCTTC.

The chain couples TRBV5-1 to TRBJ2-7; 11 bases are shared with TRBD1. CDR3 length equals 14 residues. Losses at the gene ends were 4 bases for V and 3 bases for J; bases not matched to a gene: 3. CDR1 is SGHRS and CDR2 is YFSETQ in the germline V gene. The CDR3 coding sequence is TGCGCCAGCAGCCATGGGACAGGGGGCTACGAGCAGTACTTC. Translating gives CASSHGTGGYEQYF.

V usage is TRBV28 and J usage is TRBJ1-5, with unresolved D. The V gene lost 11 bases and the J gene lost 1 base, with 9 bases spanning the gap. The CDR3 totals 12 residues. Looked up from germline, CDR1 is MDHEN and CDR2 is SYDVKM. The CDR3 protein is CAGRGSNQPQHF. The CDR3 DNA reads TGTGCCGGCCGCGGGAGCAATCAGCCCCAGCATTTT.

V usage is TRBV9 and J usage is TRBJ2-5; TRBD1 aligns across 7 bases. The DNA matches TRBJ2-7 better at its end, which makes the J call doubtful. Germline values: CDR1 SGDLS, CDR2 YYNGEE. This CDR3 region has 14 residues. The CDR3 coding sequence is TGTGCCAGCAGCTCGACACCAGGGGGCTACGAGCAGTACTTC. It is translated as CASSSTPGGYEQYF.

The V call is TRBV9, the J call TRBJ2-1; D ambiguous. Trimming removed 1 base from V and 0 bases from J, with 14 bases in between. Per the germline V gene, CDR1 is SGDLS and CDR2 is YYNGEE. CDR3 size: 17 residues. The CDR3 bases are TGTGCCAGCAGCGTAACTCGCTCGGCGGACTCCTACAATGAGCAGTTCTTC. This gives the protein CASSVTRSADSYNEQFF.

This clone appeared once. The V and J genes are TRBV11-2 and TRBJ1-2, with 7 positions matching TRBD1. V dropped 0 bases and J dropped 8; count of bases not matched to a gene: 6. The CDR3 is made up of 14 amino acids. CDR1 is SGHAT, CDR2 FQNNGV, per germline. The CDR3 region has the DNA TGTGCCAGCAGCTTAGAGCTAGGGGGCGCCGGCTACACCTTC. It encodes CASSLELGGAGYTF. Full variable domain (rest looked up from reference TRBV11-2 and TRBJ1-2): EAGVAQSPRYKIIEKRQSVAFWCNPISGHATLYWYQQILGQGPKLLIQFQNNGVVDDSQLPKDRFSAERLKGVDSTLKIQPAKLEDSAVYLCASSLELGGAGYTFGSGTRLTVV.

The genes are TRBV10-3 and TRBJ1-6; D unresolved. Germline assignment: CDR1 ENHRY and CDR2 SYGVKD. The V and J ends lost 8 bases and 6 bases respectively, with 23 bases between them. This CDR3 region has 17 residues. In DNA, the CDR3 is TGTGCCATCCGGGAGATGGATCGGGGAAAGTTTAATTCACCCCTCCACTTT. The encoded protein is CAIREMDRGKFNSPLHF.

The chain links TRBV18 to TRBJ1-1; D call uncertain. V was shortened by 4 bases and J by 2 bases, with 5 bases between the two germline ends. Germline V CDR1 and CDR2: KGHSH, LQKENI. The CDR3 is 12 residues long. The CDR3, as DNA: TGTGCCAGCTCACGTGGCAACACTGAAGCTTTCTTT. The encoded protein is CASSRGNTEAFF.

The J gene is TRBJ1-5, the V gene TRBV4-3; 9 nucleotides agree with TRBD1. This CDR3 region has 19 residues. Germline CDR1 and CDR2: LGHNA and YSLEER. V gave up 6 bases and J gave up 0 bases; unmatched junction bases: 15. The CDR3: CASSPGQGTRGDSNQPQHF. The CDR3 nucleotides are TGCGCCAGCAGTCCAGGACAGGGGACGAGGGGCGATAGCAATCAGCCCCAGCATTTT.

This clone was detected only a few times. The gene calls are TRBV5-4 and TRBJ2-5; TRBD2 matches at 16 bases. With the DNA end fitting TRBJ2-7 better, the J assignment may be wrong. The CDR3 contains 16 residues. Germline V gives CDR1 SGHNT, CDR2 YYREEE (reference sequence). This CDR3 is CASSPGLAGGLYEQYF. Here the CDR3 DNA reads TGTGCCAGCAGCCCGGGACTAGCGGGAGGGCTCTACGAGCAGTACTTC.

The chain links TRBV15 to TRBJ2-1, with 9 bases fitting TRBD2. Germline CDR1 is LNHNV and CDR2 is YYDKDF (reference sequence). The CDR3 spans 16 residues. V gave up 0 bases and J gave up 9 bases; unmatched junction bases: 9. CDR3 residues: CATSRDGGGARVEQFF. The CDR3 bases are TGTGCCACCAGCAGAGACGGCGGGGGGGCCAGGGTTGAGCAGTTCTTC.

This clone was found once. This CDR3 is CAISGRGFTGELFF. The CDR3 bases are TGTGCCATCAGCGGTAGGGGCTTCACCGGGGAGCTGTTTTTT. This chain links TRBV10-3 with TRBJ2-2; weak D call: TRBD1 (5 bases). V lost 6 bases, J lost 4 bases, and 12 bases lay in between. The CDR3 contains 14 residues. Germline assignment: CDR1 ENHRY and CDR2 SYGVKD.

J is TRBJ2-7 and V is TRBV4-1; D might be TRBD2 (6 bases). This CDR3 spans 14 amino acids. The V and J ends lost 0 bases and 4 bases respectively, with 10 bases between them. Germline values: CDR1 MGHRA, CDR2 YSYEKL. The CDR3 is CASSQDRDWYEQYF. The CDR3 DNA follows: TGCGCCAGCAGCCAAGATCGGGACTGGTACGAGCAGTACTTC.

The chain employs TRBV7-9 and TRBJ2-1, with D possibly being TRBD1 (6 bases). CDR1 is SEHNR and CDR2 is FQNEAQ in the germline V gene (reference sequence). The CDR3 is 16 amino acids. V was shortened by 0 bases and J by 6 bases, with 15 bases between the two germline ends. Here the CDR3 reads CASSLARRGRSNEQFF. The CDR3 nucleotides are TGTGCCAGCAGCTTAGCGCGCAGGGGACGATCCAATGAGCAGTTCTTC.

Here the CDR3 reads CASSWSGGTEAFF. The CDR3 DNA reads as TGTGCCAGCAGCTGGTCAGGGGGCACTGAAGCTTTCTTT. The genes are TRBV7-9 and TRBJ1-1; TRBD1 matches at 7 bases. This CDR3 spans 13 amino acids. Germline CDR1 is SEHNR and CDR2 is FQNEAQ (reference sequence). Trimming cost V 4 bases and J 4 bases; bases outside gene matches: 3.

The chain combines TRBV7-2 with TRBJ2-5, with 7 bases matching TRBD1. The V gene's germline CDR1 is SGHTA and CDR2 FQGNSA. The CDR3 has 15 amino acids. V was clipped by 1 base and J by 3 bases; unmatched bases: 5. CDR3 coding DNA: TGTGCCAGCAGCTTAGGGGACAGAACGAAAGAGACCCAGTACTTC. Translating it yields CASSLGDRTKETQYF.

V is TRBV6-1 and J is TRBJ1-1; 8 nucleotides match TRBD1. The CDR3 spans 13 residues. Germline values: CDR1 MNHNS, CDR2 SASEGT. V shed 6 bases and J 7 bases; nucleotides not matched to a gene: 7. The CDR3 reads CASSKTGVIEAFF. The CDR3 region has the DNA TGTGCCAGCAGCAAGACAGGGGTAATTGAAGCTTTCTTT.

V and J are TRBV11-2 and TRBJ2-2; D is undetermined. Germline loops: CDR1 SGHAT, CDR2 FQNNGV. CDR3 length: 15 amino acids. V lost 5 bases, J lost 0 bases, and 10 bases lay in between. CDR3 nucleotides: TGTGCCAGCAGCGCGCGGAGCGCGAACACCGGGGAGCTGTTTTTT. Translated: CASSARSANTGELFF. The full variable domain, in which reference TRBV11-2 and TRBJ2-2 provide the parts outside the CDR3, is EAGVAQSPRYKIIEKRQSVAFWCNPISGHATLYWYQQILGQGPKLLIQFQNNGVVDDSQLPKDRFSAERLKGVDSTLKIQPAKLEDSAVYLCASSARSANTGELFFGEGSRLTVL.

The CDR3 reads CASSATSGGPTDTQYF. In DNA form, the CDR3 reads TGTGCCAGCAGTGCAACTAGCGGGGGGCCCACAGATACGCAGTATTTT. This chain uses TRBV6-1 with TRBJ2-3; 12 bases agree with TRBD2. Per the germline V gene, CDR1 is MNHNS and CDR2 is SASEGT. This CDR3 region has 16 residues. The V gene end was trimmed by 4 bases and the J gene end by 2 bases; junction bases not matched to a gene: 4.

CDR3 nucleotides: TGTGCCAGCAGTTATGCAGCGGGACCCTACGAGCAGTACTTC. Translated: CASSYAAGPYEQYF. The rearrangement uses TRBV6-5 and TRBJ2-5; 7 nucleotides align to TRBD2. The last part of the DNA fits TRBJ2-7 better; the J call may be wrong. The CDR3 covers 14 residues. The germline V gene has CDR1 MNHEY and CDR2 SVGAGI.

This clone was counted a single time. In nucleotides, the CDR3 is TGCAGCGTTGAATTCGGGACAGGAAACTATGGCTACACCTTC. This translates into CSVEFGTGNYGYTF. The chain links TRBV29-1 to TRBJ1-2; 8 nucleotides agree with TRBD1. Per the germline V gene, CDR1 is SQVTM and CDR2 is ANQGSEA. The J segment lost 2 bases and the V segment lost 2 bases, leaving 4 bases of the junction unmatched. The CDR3 runs 14 residues. The whole variable domain, remainder taken from reference TRBV29-1 and TRBJ1-2, is SAVISQKPSRDICQRGTSLTIQCQVDSQVTMMFWYRQQPGQSLTLIATANQGSEATYESGFVIDKFPISRPNLTFSTLTVSNMSPEDSSIYLCSVEFGTGNYGYTFGSGTRLTVV.

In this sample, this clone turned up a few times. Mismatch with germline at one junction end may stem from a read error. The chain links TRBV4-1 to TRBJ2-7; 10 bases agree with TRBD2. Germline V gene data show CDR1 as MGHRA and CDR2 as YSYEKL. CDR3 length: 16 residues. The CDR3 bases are TGTGCCAGCAGCCAAGCGGGCTCGAGCGGGGGGGACGAGCAGTACTTC. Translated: CASSQAGSSGGDEQYF.

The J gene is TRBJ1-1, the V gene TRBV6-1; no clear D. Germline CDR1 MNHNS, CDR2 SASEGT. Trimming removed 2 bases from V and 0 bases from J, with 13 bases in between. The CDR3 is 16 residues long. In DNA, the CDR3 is TGTGCCAGCAGTGAACTGGCTAGAAACATGAACACTGAAGCTTTCTTT. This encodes CASSELARNMNTEAFF.

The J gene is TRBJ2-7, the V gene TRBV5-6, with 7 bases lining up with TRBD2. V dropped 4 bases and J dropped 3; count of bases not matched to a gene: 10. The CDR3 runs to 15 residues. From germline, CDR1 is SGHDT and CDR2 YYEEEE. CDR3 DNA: TGTGCCAGCAGCAGCCGAATCAGCGGGGACTACGAGCAGTACTTC. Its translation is CASSSRISGDYEQYF.

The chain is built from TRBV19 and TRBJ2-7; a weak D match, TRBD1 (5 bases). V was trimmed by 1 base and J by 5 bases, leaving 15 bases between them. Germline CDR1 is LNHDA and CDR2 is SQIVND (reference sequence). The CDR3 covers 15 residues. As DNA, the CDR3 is TGTGCCAGTAGTATAGTAATCCAGGGTATCGACGAGCAGTACTTC. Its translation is CASSIVIQGIDEQYF.

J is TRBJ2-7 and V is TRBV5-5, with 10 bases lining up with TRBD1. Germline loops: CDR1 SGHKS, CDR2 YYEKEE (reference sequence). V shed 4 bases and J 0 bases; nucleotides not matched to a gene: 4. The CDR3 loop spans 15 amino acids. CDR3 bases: TGTGCCAGCAGCCTGGGGACAGGGGACTCCTACGAGCAGTACTTC. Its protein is CASSLGTGDSYEQYF.

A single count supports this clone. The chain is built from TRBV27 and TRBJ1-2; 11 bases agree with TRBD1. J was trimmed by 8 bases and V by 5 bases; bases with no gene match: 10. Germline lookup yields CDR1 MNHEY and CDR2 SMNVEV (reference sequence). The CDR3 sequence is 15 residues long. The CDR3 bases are TGTGCCAGCAGTCCTGGGACAGGGGGAACCCAAGGCTACACCTTC. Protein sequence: CASSPGTGGTQGYTF.

The CDR3 bases are TGTGCCAGCAGCTTAGTAGGAGGGGGCAATGGCTACACCTTC. Protein sequence: CASSLVGGGNGYTF. The V call is TRBV7-9, the J call TRBJ1-2; 7 positions agree with TRBD1. The V segment lost 1 base and the J segment 6 bases; nucleotides outside the gene matches: 5. The length of the CDR3 is 14 residues. The germline V gene encodes CDR1 SEHNR and CDR2 FQNEAQ (reference sequence).

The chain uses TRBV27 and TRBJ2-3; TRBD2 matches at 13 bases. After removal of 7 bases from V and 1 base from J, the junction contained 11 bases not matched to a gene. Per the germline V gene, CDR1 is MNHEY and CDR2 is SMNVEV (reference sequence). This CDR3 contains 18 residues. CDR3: CASKPGLAGDRGTDTQYF. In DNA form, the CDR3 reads TGTGCCAGCAAGCCTGGACTAGCGGGGGATAGAGGCACAGATACGCAGTATTTT.

The CDR3 is CASSEDRAGYNEQFF. The CDR3 region has the DNA TGTGCCAGCAGTGAAGATAGAGCGGGCTACAATGAGCAGTTCTTC. This chain joins TRBV2 and TRBJ2-1, with D perhaps TRBD2 (6 bases). V gave up 1 base and J gave up 3 bases, with 10 bases separating them. This CDR3 has 15 amino acids. Looked up from germline, CDR1 is SNHLY and CDR2 is FYNNEI. Full variable domain (missing parts from reference TRBV2 and TRBJ2-1): EPEVTQTPSHQVTQMGQEVILRCVPISNHLYFYWYRQILGQKVEFLVSFYNNEISEKSEIFDDQFSVERPDGSNFTLKIRSTKLEDSAMYFCASSEDRAGYNEQFFGPGTRLTVL.